This T cell receptor (beta chain) stems from a study of OX40 agonist ivuxolimab in advanced cancers. Study-level background: An agonistic human IgG2 monoclonal antibody against OX40 (CD134) was given. Patients with hepatocellular carcinoma, melanoma, renal cell or head and neck cancer made up the dose-escalation patients. Those enrolled were approximately 87% male, with a mean age of about 60 years and ages from about 20 to 90.

The V and J ends lost 4 bases and 4 bases, in that order; junction bases with no gene match: 10. The CDR3 sequence is 17 residues long. The V gene's germline CDR1 is SGHTA and CDR2 FQGTGA. Libraries were prepared by immunoSEQ multiplex PCR; TCRdb keeps only in-frame clonotypes and omits some of them. Among 72,000 or so clones listed, roughly 88% were seen once. This chain links TRBV7-3 with TRBJ2-6; 7 positions match TRBD2. The sample was CD4+ or CD8+ T cells sorted from blood, taken in a trial of the OX40 agonist ivuxolimab. The TCR comes from an adult with an advanced solid tumor such as melanoma, head and neck, liver or kidney cancer. The CDR3 sequence is CASSSIAGPEGANVLTF. In DNA form, the CDR3 reads TGTGCCAGCAGCTCAATAGCGGGTCCCGAAGGGGCCAACGTCCTGACTTTC.